This TCR beta chain was captured by sequencing in a study of human T cells and chemical hapten exposure. Time point indicated: healthy volunteer bleed at 2 weeks. The total RNA was obtained from whole blood that was not fractionated. CDR3 length: 15 residues. Trimming removed 4 bases from V and 4 bases from J; junction bases left unmatched: 5. Germline CDR1 reads LGHDT; CDR2 reads YNNKEL (reference sequence). Original processing methods: Sample TCR totals centred on a median of around 100,000, ranging 23,224 to 690,600. TCRdb called the RACE reads again in MiXCR, with one record for every CDR3 protein. The V and J calls shown here were made by TCRdb, not taken from the authors' results. The sample holds over 45,000 distinct CDR3 sequences; 3.5% to 4.5% are singletons and the top ten take 1.6%. This clonotype was seen at least ten times. Its antigen is still unknown. The study, taken as a whole, reports: Among TCRs, those above 1 in 1000 frequency were unaffected by DPC sensitization.

Sequenced input: whole blood. The sequence was collected from a female donor in good health. Some clones in this sample may be carry-over from other donors' samples. V usage is TRBV3-1 and J usage is TRBJ2-1; 9 bases agree with TRBD1. The CDR3 DNA reads TGTGCCAGCAGCCCCGGGACAGGGAATTACAATGAGCAGTTCTTC. It encodes CASSPGTGNYNEQFF.